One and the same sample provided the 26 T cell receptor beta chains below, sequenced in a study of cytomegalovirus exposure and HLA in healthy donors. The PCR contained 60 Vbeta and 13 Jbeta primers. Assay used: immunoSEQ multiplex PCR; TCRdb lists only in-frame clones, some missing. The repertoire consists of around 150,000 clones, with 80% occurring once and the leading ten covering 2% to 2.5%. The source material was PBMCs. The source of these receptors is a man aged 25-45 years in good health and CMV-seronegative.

In nucleotides, the CDR3 is TGTGCCAGCAGTTTACTAGCGGAACCCACAGATACGCAGTATTTT. This codes for CASSLLAEPTDTQYF. The gene calls are TRBV2 and TRBJ2-3; 8 nucleotides match TRBD2. CDR3 length: 15 amino acids. V lost 5 bases to trimming and J lost 2 bases; unmatched junction nucleotides: 6. Germline CDR1 is SNHLY and CDR2 is FYNNEI.

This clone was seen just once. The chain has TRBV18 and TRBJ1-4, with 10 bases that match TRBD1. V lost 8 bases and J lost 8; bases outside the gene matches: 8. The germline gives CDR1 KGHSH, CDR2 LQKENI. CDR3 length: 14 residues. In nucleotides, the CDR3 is TGTGCCAGCCATCGTGGGACAGGGGTGGAAAAACTGTTTTTT. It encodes CASHRGTGVEKLFF.

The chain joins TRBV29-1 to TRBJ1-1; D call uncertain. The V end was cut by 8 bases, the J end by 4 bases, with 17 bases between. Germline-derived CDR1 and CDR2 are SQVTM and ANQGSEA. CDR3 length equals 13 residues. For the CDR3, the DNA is TGCAGCTCGGTGAGAGCCGCGGCCACTGAAGCTTTCTTT. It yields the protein CSSVRAAATEAFF. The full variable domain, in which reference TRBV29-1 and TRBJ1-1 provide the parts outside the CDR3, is SAVISQKPSRDICQRGTSLTIQCQVDSQVTMMFWYRQQPGQSLTLIATANQGSEATYESGFVIDKFPISRPNLTFSTLTVSNMSPEDSSIYLCSSVRAAATEAFFGQGTRLTVV.

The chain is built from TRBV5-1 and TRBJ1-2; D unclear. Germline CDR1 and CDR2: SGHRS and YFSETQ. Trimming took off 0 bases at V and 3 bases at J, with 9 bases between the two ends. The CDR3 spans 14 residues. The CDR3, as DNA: TGCGCCAGCAGCTTGGCCAGGTCCGACTATGGCTACACCTTC. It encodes CASSLARSDYGYTF.

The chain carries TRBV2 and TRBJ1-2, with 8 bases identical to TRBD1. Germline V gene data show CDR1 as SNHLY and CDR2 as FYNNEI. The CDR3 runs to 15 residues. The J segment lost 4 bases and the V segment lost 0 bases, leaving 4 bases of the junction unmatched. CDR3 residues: CASSEAIGQGYGYTF. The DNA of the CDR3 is TGTGCCAGCAGTGAAGCGATAGGACAGGGCTATGGCTACACCTTC.

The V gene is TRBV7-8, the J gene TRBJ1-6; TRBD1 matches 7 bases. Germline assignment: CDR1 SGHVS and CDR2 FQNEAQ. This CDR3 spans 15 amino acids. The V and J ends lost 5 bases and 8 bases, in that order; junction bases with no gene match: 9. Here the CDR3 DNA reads TGTGCCAGCAGCATCCGGGACAGAAAATATTCACCCCTCCACTTT. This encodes CASSIRDRKYSPLHF.

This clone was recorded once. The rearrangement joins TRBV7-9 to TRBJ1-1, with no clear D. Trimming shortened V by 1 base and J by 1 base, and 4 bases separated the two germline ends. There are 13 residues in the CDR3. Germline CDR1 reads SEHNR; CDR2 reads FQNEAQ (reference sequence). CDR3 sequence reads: CASSLGRNTEAFF. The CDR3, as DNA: TGTGCCAGCAGCTTAGGCAGGAACACTGAAGCTTTCTTT.

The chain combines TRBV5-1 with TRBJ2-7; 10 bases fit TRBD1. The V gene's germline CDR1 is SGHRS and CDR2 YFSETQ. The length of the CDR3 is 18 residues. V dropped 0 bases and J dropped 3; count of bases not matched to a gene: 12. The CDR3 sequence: CASSLGTGGPTYDYEQYF. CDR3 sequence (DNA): TGCGCCAGCAGCTTGGGGACAGGGGGACCGACATACGACTACGAGCAGTACTTC.

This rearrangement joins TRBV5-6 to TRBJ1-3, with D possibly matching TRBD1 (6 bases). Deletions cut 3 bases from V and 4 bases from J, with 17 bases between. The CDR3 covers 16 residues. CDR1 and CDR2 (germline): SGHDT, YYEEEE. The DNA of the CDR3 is TGTGCCAGCAGCTGGGGACAAGGTGAAGCGGGAAACACCATATATTTT. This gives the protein CASSWGQGEAGNTIYF.

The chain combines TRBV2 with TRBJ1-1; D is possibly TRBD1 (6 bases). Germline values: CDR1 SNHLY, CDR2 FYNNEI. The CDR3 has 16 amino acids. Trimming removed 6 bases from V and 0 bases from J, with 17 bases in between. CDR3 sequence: CASRGSNRALNTEAFF. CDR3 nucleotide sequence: TGTGCCAGCAGAGGATCGAACAGGGCCTTGAACACTGAAGCTTTCTTT.

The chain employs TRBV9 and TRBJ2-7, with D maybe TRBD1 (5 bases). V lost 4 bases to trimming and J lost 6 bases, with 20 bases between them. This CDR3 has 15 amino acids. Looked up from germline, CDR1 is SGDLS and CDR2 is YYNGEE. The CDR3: CASSQGVAPTGEQYF. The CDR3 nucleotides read TGTGCCAGCAGCCAAGGGGTTGCGCCAACGGGCGAGCAGTACTTC.

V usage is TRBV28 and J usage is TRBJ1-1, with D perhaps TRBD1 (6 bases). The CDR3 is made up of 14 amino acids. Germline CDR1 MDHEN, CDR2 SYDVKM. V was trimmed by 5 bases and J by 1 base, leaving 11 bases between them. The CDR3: CASSPGTPNTEAFF. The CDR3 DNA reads TGTGCCAGCAGTCCCGGGACACCGAACACTGAAGCTTTCTTT.

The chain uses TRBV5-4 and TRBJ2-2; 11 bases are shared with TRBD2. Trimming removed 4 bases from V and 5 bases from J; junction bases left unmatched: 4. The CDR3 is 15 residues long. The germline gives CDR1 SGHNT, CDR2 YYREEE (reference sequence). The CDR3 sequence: CASSTSGSSTGELFF. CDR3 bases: TGTGCCAGCAGCACTAGCGGGAGTTCAACCGGGGAGCTGTTTTTT.

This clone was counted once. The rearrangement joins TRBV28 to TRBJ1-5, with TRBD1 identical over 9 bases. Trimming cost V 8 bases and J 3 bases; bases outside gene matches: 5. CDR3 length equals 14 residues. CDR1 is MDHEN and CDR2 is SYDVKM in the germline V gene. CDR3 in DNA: TGTGCCAGCTCGGACAGGGGTAACAATCAGCCCCAGCATTTT. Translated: CASSDRGNNQPQHF. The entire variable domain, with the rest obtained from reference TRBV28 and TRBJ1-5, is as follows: DVKVTQSSRYLVKRTGEKVFLECVQDMDHENMFWYRQDPGLGLRLIYFSYDVKMKEKGDIPEGYSVSREKKERFSLILESASTNQTSMYLCASSDRGNNQPQHFGDGTRLSIL.

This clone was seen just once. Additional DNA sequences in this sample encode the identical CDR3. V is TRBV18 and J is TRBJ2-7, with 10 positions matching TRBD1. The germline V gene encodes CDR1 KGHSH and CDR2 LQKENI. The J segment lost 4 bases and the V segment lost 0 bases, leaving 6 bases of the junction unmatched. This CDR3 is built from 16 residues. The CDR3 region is CASSPPGTGVLYEQYF. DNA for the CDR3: TGTGCCAGCTCACCACCCGGGACAGGGGTCCTTTACGAGCAGTACTTC. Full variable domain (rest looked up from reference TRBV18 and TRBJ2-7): NAGVMQNPRHLVRRRGQEARLRCSPMKGHSHVYWYRQLPEEGLKFMVYLQKENIIDESGMPKERFSAEFPKEGPSILRIQQVVRGDSAAYFCASSPPGTGVLYEQYFGPGTRLTVT.

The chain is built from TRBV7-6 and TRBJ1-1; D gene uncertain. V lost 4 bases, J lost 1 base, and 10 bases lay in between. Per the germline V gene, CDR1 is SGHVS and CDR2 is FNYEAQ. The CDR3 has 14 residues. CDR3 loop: CASSWSETNTEAFF. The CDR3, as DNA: TGTGCCAGCAGCTGGAGTGAGACGAACACTGAAGCTTTCTTT.

CDR3 bases: TGTGCCAGCAGCCAATTATATTCACAGGACTCCTACGAGCAGTACTTC. This translates into CASSQLYSQDSYEQYF. The chain is built from TRBV4-2 and TRBJ2-7; possibly TRBD1 for D (5 bases). The CDR3 totals 16 residues. The V end lost 2 bases, the J end lost 0 bases, and 14 bases lay between the germline ends. Germline V gene lookup returns CDR1 LGHNA and CDR2 YNFKEQ.

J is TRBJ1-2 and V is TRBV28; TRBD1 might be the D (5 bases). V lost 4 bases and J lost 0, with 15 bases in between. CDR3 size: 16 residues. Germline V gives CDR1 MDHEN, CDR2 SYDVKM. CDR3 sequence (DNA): TGTGCCAGCAGTTCCCCGGGGGTGGGTCCTAACTATGGCTACACCTTC. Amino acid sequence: CASSSPGVGPNYGYTF.

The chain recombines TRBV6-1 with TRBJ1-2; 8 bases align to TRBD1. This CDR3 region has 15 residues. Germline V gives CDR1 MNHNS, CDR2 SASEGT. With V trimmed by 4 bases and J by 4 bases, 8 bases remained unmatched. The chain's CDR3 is CASSVGPRGLYGYTF. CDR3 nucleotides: TGTGCCAGCAGTGTAGGACCCAGGGGGCTCTATGGCTACACCTTC.

CDR3 sequence: CASSFREGGYTF. CDR3 coding DNA: TGTGCCAGCAGTTTCAGGGAGGGGGGCTACACCTTC. The chain joins TRBV28 to TRBJ1-2; maybe TRBD1 (5 bases). The V gene's germline CDR1 is MDHEN and CDR2 SYDVKM. V lost 3 bases, J lost 8 bases, and 10 bases lay in between. The CDR3 has 12 amino acids.

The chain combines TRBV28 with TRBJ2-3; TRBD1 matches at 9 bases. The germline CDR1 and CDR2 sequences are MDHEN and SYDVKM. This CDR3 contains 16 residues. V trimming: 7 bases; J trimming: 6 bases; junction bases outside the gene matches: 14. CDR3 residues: CASNPWRDRESDTQYF. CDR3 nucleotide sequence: TGTGCCAGCAATCCCTGGCGGGACAGGGAAAGCGATACGCAGTATTTT. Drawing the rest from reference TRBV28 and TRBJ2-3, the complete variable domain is DVKVTQSSRYLVKRTGEKVFLECVQDMDHENMFWYRQDPGLGLRLIYFSYDVKMKEKGDIPEGYSVSREKKERFSLILESASTNQTSMYLCASNPWRDRESDTQYFGPGTRLTVL.

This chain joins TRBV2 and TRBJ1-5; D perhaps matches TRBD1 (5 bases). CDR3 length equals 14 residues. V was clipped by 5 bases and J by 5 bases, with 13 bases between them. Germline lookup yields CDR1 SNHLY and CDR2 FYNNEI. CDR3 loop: CASSQQGTDQPQHF. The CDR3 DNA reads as TGTGCCAGCAGTCAGCAGGGCACGGATCAGCCCCAGCATTTT.

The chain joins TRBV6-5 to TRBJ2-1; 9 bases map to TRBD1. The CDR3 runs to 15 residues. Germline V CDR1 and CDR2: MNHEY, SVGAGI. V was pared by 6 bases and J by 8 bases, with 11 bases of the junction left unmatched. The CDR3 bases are TGTGCCAGCAGCCCTGGACAGGGGATCGGGTATGAGCAGTTCTTC. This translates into CASSPGQGIGYEQFF.

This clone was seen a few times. The CDR3 loop reads CASSLELADTQYF. CDR3 bases: TGCGCCAGCAGCTTGGAGTTAGCAGATACGCAGTATTTT. V usage is TRBV5-1 and J usage is TRBJ2-3; D ambiguous. There are 13 residues in the CDR3. V dropped 0 bases and J dropped 4 bases, with 6 bases sitting between them. From germline, CDR1 is SGHRS and CDR2 YFSETQ.

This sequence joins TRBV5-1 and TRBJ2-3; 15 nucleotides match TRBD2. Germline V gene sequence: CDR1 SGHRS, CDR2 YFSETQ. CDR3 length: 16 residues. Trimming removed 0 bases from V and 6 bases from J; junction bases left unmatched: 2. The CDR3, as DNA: TGCGCCAGCAGCTTGGGGACTAGCGGGGGGGCGGATACGCAGTATTTT. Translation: CASSLGTSGGADTQYF.

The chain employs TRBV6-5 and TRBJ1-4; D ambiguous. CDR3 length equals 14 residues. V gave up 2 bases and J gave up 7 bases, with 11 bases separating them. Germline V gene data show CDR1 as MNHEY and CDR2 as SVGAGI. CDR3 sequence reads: CASSYAFTGEKLFF. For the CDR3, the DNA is TGTGCCAGCAGTTACGCGTTTACGGGTGAAAAACTGTTTTTT.